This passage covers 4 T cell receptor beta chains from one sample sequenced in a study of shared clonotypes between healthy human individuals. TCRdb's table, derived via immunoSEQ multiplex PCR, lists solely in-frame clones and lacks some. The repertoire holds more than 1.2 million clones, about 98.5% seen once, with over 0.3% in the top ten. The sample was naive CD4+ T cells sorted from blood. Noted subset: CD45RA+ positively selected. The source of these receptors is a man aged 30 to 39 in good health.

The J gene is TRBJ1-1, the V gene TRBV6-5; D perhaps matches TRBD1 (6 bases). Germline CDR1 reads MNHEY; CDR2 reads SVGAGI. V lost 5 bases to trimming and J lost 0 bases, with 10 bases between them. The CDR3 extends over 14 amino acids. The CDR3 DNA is TGTGCCAGCAGTACCCGGACAGTGAACACTGAAGCTTTCTTT. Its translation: CASSTRTVNTEAFF.

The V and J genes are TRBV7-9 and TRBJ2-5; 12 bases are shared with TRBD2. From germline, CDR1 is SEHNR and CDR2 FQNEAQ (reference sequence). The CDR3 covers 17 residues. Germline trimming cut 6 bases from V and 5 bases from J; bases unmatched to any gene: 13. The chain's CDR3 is CASRTSRTSGERETQYF. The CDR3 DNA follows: TGTGCCAGCAGGACATCTAGGACTAGCGGGGAGAGGGAGACCCAGTACTTC.

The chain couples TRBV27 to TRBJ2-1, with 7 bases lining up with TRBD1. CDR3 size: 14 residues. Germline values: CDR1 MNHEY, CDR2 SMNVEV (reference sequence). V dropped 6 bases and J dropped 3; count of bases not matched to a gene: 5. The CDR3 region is CASRQGNFYNEQFF. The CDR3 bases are TGTGCCAGCAGACAGGGGAATTTCTACAATGAGCAGTTCTTC.

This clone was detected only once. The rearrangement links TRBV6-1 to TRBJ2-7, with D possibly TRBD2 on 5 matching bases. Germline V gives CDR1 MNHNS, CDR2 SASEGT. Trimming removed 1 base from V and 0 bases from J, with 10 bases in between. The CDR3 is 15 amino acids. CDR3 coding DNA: TGTGCCAGCAGTGAAGTTCTAGGACTCTCCTACGAGCAGTACTTC. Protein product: CASSEVLGLSYEQYF.